This T cell receptor (beta chain) comes out of a study of vaccination effects on CD4 cells after COVID-19. Sequencing was preceded by expansion of antigen-specific CD4+ T cells with viral peptide pools in the ViraFEST assay. Scientists isolated CD4+ T cells after a roughly 10-day culture period ended. It was two doses of either the BNT162b2 or mRNA-1273 vaccine that participants received. Each well held two million PBMC cultured with approximately 9.6 ug/ml peptides and roughly 11 IU/ml IL-2. The assay was immunoSEQ multiplex PCR, and TCRdb's table has in-frame clones only and misses some. The sample carries some 30,000 clones, 70% to 75% recorded once. The germline CDR1 and CDR2 sequences are MNHEY and SVGEGT. Unmatched junction bases numbered 2, after V lost 0 bases and J lost 4 bases. The CDR3 is 15 residues long. Whole-study results and caveats: Missing from the study were early post-infection timepoints, and its convalescent patients were few.

In regard to this clone: Its antigen is unknown.

The chain couples TRBV6-2 or TRBV6-3 to TRBJ2-5, with TRBD2 identical over 10 bases. The source material was CD4+ T cells from PBMCs cultured with HCoV-229E spike peptides, sampled after COVID-19 vaccination. The receptor comes from a human donor who received a COVID-19 vaccine. The CDR3 region is CASSYSAGGLETQYF. The CDR3 nucleotides read TGTGCCAGCAGTTACTCAGCGGGGGGGCTAGAGACCCAGTACTTC.